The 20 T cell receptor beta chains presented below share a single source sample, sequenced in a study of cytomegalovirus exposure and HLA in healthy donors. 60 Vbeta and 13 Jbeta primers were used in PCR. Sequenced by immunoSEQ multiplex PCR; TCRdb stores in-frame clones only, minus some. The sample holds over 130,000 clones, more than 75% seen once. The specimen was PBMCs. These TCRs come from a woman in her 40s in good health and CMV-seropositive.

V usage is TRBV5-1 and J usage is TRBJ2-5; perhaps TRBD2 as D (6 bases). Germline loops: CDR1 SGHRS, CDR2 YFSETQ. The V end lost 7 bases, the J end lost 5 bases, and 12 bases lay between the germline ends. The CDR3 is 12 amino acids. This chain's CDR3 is CASAGLRETQYF. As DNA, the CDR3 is TGCGCCAGCGCGGGACTCAGGGAGACCCAGTACTTC. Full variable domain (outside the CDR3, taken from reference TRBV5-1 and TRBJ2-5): KAGVTQTPRYLIKTRGQQVTLSCSPISGHRSVSWYQQTPGQGLQFLFEYFSETQRNKGNFPGRFSGRQFSNSRSEMNVSTLELGDSALYLCASAGLRETQYFGPGTRLLVL.

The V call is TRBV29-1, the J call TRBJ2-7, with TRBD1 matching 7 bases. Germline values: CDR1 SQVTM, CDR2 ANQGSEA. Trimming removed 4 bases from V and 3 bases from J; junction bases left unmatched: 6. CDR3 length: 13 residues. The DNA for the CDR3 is TGCAGCGTTGGGAACAGGGGTCTCTACGAGCAGTACTTC. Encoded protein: CSVGNRGLYEQYF.

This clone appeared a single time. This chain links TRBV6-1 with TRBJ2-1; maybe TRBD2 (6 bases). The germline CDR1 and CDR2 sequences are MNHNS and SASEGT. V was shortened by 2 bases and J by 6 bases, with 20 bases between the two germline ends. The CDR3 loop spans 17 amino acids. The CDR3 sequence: CASSESRFSARGNEQFF. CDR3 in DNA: TGTGCCAGCAGTGAATCTCGATTTAGCGCGCGGGGCAATGAGCAGTTCTTC.

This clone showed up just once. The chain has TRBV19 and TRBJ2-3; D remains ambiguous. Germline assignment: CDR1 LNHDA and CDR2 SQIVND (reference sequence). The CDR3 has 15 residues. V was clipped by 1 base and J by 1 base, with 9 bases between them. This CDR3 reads CASSIGITGTDTQYF. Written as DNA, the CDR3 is TGTGCCAGTAGTATAGGCATTACTGGCACAGATACGCAGTATTTT.

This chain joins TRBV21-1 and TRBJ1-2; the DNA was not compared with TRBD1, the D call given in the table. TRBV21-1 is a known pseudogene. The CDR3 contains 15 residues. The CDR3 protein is CASSKREAGNYGYTF. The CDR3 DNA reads TGTGCCAGCAGCAAAAGGGAAGCAGGGAACTATGGCTACACCTTC.

This CDR3 reads CASSLLAGSTDTQYF. CDR3 DNA: TGCGCCAGCAGCTTGCTAGCGGGGAGCACAGATACGCAGTATTTT. The chain joins TRBV5-1 to TRBJ2-3, with 9 bases matching TRBD2. The CDR3 is 15 residues long. Germline assignment: CDR1 SGHRS and CDR2 YFSETQ. V dropped 1 base and J dropped 0; count of bases not matched to a gene: 0.

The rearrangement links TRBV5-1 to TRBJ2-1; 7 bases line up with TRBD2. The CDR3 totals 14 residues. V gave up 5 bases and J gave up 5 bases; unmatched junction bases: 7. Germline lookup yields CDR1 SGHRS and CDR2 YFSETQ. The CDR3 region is CASSTGGKNNEQFF. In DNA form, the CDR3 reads TGCGCCAGCAGTACGGGAGGAAAAAACAATGAGCAGTTCTTC.

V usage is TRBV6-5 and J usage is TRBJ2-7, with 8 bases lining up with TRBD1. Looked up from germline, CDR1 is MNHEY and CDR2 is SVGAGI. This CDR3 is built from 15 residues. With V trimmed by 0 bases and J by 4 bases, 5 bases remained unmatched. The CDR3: CASSYSPGGGYEQYF. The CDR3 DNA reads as TGTGCCAGCAGTTACTCCCCAGGGGGCGGGTACGAGCAGTACTTC.

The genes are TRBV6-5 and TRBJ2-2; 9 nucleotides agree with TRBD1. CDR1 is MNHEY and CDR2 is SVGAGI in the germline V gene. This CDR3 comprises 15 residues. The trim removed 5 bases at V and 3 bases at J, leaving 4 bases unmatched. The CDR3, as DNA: TGTGCCAGCAGTCGGGGACAGGGAGACACCGGGGAGCTGTTTTTT. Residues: CASSRGQGDTGELFF.

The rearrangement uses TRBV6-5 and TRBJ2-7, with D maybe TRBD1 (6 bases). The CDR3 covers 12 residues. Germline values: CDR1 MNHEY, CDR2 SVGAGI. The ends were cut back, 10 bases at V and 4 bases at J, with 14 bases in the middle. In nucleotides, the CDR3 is TGTGCCACCTACACAGGGACATACGAGCAGTACTTC. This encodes CATYTGTYEQYF.

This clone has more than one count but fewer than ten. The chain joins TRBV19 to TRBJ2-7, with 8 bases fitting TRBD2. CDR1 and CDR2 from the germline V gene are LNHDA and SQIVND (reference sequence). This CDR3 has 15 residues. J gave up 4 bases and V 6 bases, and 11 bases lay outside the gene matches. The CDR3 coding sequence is TGTGCCAGTAGCGGGGGGACTAGTCGCCTTTACGAGCAGTACTTC. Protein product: CASSGGTSRLYEQYF.

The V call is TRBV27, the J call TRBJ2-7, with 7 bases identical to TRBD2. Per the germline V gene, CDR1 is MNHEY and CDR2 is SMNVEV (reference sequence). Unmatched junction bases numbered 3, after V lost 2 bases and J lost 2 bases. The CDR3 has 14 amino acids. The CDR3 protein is CASSLLAGAYEQYF. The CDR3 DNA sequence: TGTGCCAGCAGTTTACTGGCGGGAGCCTACGAGCAGTACTTC.

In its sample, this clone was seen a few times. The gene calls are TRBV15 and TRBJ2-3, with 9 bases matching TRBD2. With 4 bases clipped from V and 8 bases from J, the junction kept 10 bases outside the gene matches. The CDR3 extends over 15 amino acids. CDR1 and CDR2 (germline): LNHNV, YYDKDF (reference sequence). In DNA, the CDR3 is TGTGCCACCAGCAAACCAGCGGGAGGCCCCGCTACGCAGTATTTT. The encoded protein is CATSKPAGGPATQYF.

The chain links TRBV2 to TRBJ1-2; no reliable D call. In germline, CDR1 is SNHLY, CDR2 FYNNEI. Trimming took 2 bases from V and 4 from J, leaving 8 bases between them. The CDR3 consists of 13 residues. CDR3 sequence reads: CASSEQVTYGYTF. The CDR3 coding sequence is TGTGCCAGCAGTGAACAGGTCACCTATGGCTACACCTTC.

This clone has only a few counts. CDR3: CASRSDGSGEQYF. The CDR3 DNA sequence: TGTGCCAGCAGGTCGGACGGCTCGGGGGAGCAGTACTTC. This rearrangement joins TRBV6-1 to TRBJ2-7, with D possibly being TRBD2 (5 bases). The CDR3 has 13 amino acids. Germline loops: CDR1 MNHNS, CDR2 SASEGT. The ends were cut back, 6 bases at V and 7 bases at J, with 16 bases in the middle.

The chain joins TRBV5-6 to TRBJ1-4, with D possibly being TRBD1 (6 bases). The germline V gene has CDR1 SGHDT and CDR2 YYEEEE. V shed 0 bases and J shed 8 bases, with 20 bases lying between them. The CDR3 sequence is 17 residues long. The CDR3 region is CASSLAGRGSFVEKLFF. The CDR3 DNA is TGTGCCAGCAGCTTGGCAGGCAGGGGATCGTTTGTCGAAAAACTGTTTTTT.

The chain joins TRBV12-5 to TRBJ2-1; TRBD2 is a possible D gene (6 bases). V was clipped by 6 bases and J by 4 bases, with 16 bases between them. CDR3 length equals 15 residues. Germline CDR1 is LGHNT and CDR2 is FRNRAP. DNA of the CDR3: TGTGCTAGTGGGAGGCTAGCGTGGGGATACAATGAGCAGTTCTTC. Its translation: CASGRLAWGYNEQFF.

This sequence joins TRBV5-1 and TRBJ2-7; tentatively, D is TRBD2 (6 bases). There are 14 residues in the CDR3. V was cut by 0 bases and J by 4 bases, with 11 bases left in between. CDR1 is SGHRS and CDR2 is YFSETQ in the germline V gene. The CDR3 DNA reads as TGCGCCAGCAGCTTGGTTGCTAGCGAGTACGAGCAGTACTTC. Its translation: CASSLVASEYEQYF. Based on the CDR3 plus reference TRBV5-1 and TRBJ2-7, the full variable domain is KAGVTQTPRYLIKTRGQQVTLSCSPISGHRSVSWYQQTPGQGLQFLFEYFSETQRNKGNFPGRFSGRQFSNSRSEMNVSTLELGDSALYLCASSLVASEYEQYFGPGTRLTVT.

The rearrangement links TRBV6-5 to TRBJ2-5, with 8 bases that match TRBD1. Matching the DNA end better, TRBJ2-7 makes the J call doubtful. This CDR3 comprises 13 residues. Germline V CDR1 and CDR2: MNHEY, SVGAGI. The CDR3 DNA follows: TGTGCCAGCAGTTGGACAGGGACAGTCGAGCAGTACTTC. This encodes CASSWTGTVEQYF.

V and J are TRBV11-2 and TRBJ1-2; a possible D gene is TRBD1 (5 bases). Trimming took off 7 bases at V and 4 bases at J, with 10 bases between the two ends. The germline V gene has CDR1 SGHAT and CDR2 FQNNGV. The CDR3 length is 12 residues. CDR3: CASTSGAYGYTF. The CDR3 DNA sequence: TGTGCCAGCACGAGCGGGGCCTATGGCTACACCTTC.